This T cell receptor beta chain was documented in a study of CXCR3-negative and CXCR3-positive naive CD8 T cells. Findings of the study overall: The majority of assays used fresh PBMCs, and CXCR3 expression partially decreased after cryopreservation.

This CDR3 has 15 amino acids. The germline gives CDR1 SEHNR, CDR2 FQNEAQ (reference sequence). UMI-labeled 5' RACE TRB cDNA libraries were prepared from the cells. TCRdb re-called the 5' RACE reads and gives one entry per CDR3 protein, without DNA. This sample's table reports 90,000 to 95,000 distinct CDR3 sequences. Turning to this clonotype: Its cognate antigen is unknown.

The TCR was taken from a human donor in good health. Some clones in this sample may be carry-over from other donors' samples. Sequenced material: naive CXCR3- CD8+ T cells from blood. Subset noted: CD45RO-CCR7+CD27+CD95- naive CD8+ T cells lacking CXCR3 (TNR3-). The V gene is TRBV7-9, the J gene TRBJ2-1; TCRdb's assignment of TRBD1 cannot be checked, as there is no DNA. CDR3 sequence: CASLNRDGPTDEQFF.